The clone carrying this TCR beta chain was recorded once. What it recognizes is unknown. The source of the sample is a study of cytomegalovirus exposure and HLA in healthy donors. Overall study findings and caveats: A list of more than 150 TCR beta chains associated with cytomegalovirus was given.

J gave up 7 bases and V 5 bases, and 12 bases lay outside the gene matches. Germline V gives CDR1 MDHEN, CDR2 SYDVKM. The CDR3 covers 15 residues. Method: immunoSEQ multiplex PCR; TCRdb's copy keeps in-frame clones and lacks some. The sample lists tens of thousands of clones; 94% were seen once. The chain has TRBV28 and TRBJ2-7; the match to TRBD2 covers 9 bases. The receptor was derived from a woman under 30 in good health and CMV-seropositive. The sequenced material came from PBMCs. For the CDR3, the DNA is TGTGCCAGCAGTGGGGTAGCGGGAGAACTGGGGGAGCAGTACTTC. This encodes CASSGVAGELGEQYF.